These 14 T cell receptor beta chains share one sample of origin, sequenced in a study of control samples from healthy donors and cancer patients. The protocol was immunoSEQ multiplex PCR, while the TCRdb copy is restricted to in-frame clones and leaves out a portion. The sample shows about 98,000 clones, almost 85% of them seen only once. Material for sequencing was blood. These TCRs come from a man aged 55 to 70 in good health.

The chain carries TRBV2 and TRBJ1-1; 7 bases line up with TRBD1. The CDR3 is 14 residues long. V gave up 3 bases and J gave up 8 bases; unmatched junction bases: 9. Germline lookup yields CDR1 SNHLY and CDR2 FYNNEI. The CDR3 here is CASSDIYRGEEAFF. The CDR3 coding sequence is TGTGCCAGCAGTGACATATACAGGGGAGAAGAAGCTTTCTTT. Full variable domain (missing parts from reference TRBV2 and TRBJ1-1): EPEVTQTPSHQVTQMGQEVILRCVPISNHLYFYWYRQILGQKVEFLVSFYNNEISEKSEIFDDQFSVERPDGSNFTLKIRSTKLEDSAMYFCASSDIYRGEEAFFGQGTRLTVV.

The chain has TRBV5-1 and TRBJ2-5; TRBD2 agrees at 13 bases. The germline V gene encodes CDR1 SGHRS and CDR2 YFSETQ. The CDR3 consists of 16 residues. Trimming cost V 3 bases and J 2 bases; bases outside gene matches: 4. CDR3 region: CASSSRLAGGQETQYF. CDR3 in DNA: TGCGCCAGCAGCTCAAGACTAGCGGGGGGTCAAGAGACCCAGTACTTC.

This sequence joins TRBV9 and TRBJ1-6, with 7 bases matching TRBD1. The length of the CDR3 is 19 residues. From germline, CDR1 is SGDLS and CDR2 YYNGEE. V was pared by 0 bases and J by 10 bases, with 19 bases of the junction left unmatched. CDR3 nucleotides: TGTGCCAGCAGCGTAGGTTCCCGGGGAGTCGGGACAGTTGTCTCACCCCTCCACTTT. Its protein is CASSVGSRGVGTVVSPLHF. The complete variable domain, with remaining parts taken from reference TRBV9 and TRBJ1-6, reads DSGVTQTPKHLITATGQRVTLRCSPRSGDLSVYWYQQSLDQGLQFLIQYYNGEERAKGNILERFSAQQFPDLHSELNLSSLELGDSALYFCASSVGSRGVGTVVSPLHFGNGTRLTVT.

The V and J genes are TRBV21-1 and TRBJ1-4. TRBV21-1 corresponds to a pseudogene. The CDR3 extends over 16 amino acids. DNA for the CDR3: TGTGCCAGCAGCAAAGCAAGAGCGACAACTAATGAAAAACTGTTTTTT. This gives the protein CASSKARATTNEKLFF.

This clone was recorded a few times. This sequence joins TRBV6-5 and TRBJ1-3; D gene ambiguous. The V end lost 9 bases, the J end lost 0 bases, and 12 bases lay between the germline ends. The CDR3 is 14 residues long. The germline V gene encodes CDR1 MNHEY and CDR2 SVGAGI. CDR3: CASSDSFSGNTIYF. CDR3 bases: TGTGCCAGTTCGGACTCTTTCTCTGGAAACACCATATATTTT.

The chain carries TRBV3-1 (or the pseudogene TRBV3-2) and TRBJ2-2; 12 bases are a match to TRBD2. Germline CDR1 is LGHDT and CDR2 is YNNKEL (reference sequence). With 6 bases clipped from V and 7 bases from J, the junction kept 6 bases outside the gene matches. There are 15 residues in the CDR3. The CDR3 is CASRYGLAGNGELFF. The CDR3 nucleotides read TGTGCCAGCAGATACGGACTAGCGGGGAACGGGGAGCTGTTTTTT.

The chain uses TRBV5-1 and TRBJ2-7; TRBD2 might be the D (6 bases). The V gene's germline CDR1 is SGHRS and CDR2 YFSETQ. V lost 5 bases, J lost 1 base, and 16 bases lay in between. This CDR3 has 15 residues. CDR3 nucleotide sequence: TGCGCCAGCAGGCCGGGGGTTTCATCTTCCTACGAGCAGTACTTC. It translates to CASRPGVSSSYEQYF. Supplemented by reference TRBV5-1 and TRBJ2-7, the full variable domain reads KAGVTQTPRYLIKTRGQQVTLSCSPISGHRSVSWYQQTPGQGLQFLFEYFSETQRNKGNFPGRFSGRQFSNSRSEMNVSTLELGDSALYLCASRPGVSSSYEQYFGPGTRLTVT.

This sequence joins TRBV6-5 and TRBJ1-5; D is possibly TRBD1 (5 bases). Germline V gene data show CDR1 as MNHEY and CDR2 as SVGAGI. The CDR3 spans 13 residues. Trimming stripped 6 bases from V and 4 bases from J, with 10 bases between. The CDR3 sequence is CASRGLSNQPQHF. CDR3 nucleotides: TGTGCCAGCAGGGGACTTTCAAATCAGCCCCAGCATTTT.

The rearrangement uses TRBV2 and TRBJ2-5; 10 bases are a match to TRBD2. CDR3 length: 14 residues. Germline V gene sequence: CDR1 SNHLY, CDR2 FYNNEI. Trimming at V came to 6 bases and at J to 4 bases, leaving 5 bases not matched to a gene. CDR3 region: CASRPRLAGETQYF. CDR3 sequence (DNA): TGTGCCAGCAGACCAAGACTAGCGGGAGAGACCCAGTACTTC.

The chain joins TRBV5-6 to TRBJ2-3; 8 bases are shared with TRBD2. Germline CDR1 SGHDT, CDR2 YYEEEE. With V trimmed by 4 bases and J by 6 bases, 7 bases remained unmatched. There are 14 residues in the CDR3. The CDR3 protein is CASSPSGSQDTQYF. Here the CDR3 DNA reads TGTGCCAGCAGCCCAAGCGGGAGTCAGGATACGCAGTATTTT. Based on the CDR3 plus reference TRBV5-6 and TRBJ2-3, the full variable domain is DAGVTQSPTHLIKTRGQQVTLRCSPKSGHDTVSWYQQALGQGPQFIFQYYEEEERQRGNFPDRFSGHQFPNYSSELNVNALLLGDSALYLCASSPSGSQDTQYFGPGTRLTVL.

The chain has TRBV15 and TRBJ1-1, with D maybe TRBD1 (5 bases). The CDR3 sequence is 17 residues long. Trimming took off 1 base at V and 2 bases at J, with 17 bases between the two ends. CDR1 is LNHNV and CDR2 is YYDKDF in the germline V gene (reference sequence). CDR3 protein: CATSRGSIGGTNTEAFF. CDR3 DNA sequence: TGTGCCACCAGCAGAGGGTCGATAGGAGGGACTAACACTGAAGCTTTCTTT.

CDR3 residues: CSASIRPDQPQHF. In DNA, the CDR3 is TGCAGTGCTAGTATCCGCCCTGATCAGCCCCAGCATTTT. The chain joins TRBV20-1 to TRBJ1-5; D is unclear. CDR1 is DFQATT, CDR2 SNEGSKA, per germline (reference sequence). The CDR3 sequence is 13 residues long. Trimming removed 3 bases from V and 5 bases from J, with 11 bases in between.

This clone was detected only once. The chain is built from TRBV2 and TRBJ2-7; 9 nucleotides match TRBD1. The ends lost 6 bases at V and 2 bases at J; junction bases unmatched: 14. The length of the CDR3 is 17 residues. From germline, CDR1 is SNHLY and CDR2 FYNNEI. The CDR3 loop is CASRGDRESTSAYEQYF. The CDR3 DNA reads as TGTGCCAGCAGAGGGGACAGGGAGAGCACCTCAGCCTACGAGCAGTACTTC. Using reference TRBV2 and TRBJ2-7 for the parts outside the CDR3, the full variable domain is EPEVTQTPSHQVTQMGQEVILRCVPISNHLYFYWYRQILGQKVEFLVSFYNNEISEKSEIFDDQFSVERPDGSNFTLKIRSTKLEDSAMYFCASRGDRESTSAYEQYFGPGTRLTVT.

This clone appeared a few times. CDR3 in amino acids: CASSPTDRDSPLHF. The CDR3 nucleotides read TGTGCCAGCTCACCCACCGACAGGGATTCACCCCTCCACTTT. The chain recombines TRBV18 with TRBJ1-6, with 7 bases identical to TRBD1. CDR3 length equals 14 residues. From germline, CDR1 is KGHSH and CDR2 LQKENI. With 3 bases clipped from V and 8 bases from J, the junction kept 4 bases outside the gene matches.